Following are 11 T cell receptor beta chains from one sample sequenced in a study of preoperative IRX-2 immunotherapy in early breast cancer. The treatment denotes: preoperative locoregional IRX-2 cytokine immunotherapy. Sequencing used immunoSEQ multiplex PCR; TCRdb keeps in-frame clones, though not all of them. Of 25,000 to 30,000 clones detected, roughly four fifths appear once; the ten largest clones hold 1% to 1.5%. Sequences were derived from lymph node tissue, sampled after IRX-2 immunotherapy. The source is a human donor with breast cancer.

The gene calls are TRBV19 and TRBJ2-1, with D maybe TRBD2 (5 bases). V lost 3 bases to trimming and J lost 3 bases, with 12 bases between them. Germline CDR1 and CDR2: LNHDA and SQIVND (reference sequence). The CDR3 has 15 amino acids. The CDR3 reads CASSMSAGYYNEQFF. The CDR3 DNA is TGTGCCAGTAGTATGTCTGCGGGTTACTACAATGAGCAGTTCTTC.

The CDR3 coding sequence is TGTGCCAGCTCACCACCGGCGGGGGCTGGGACTGAAGCTTTCTTT. Its translation: CASSPPAGAGTEAFF. This chain connects TRBV18 to TRBJ1-1; D may be TRBD1 (6 bases). CDR1 and CDR2 from the germline V gene are KGHSH and LQKENI. The CDR3 contains 15 residues. V shed 0 bases and J shed 5 bases, with 13 bases lying between them.

V gene TRBV5-1 combines with J gene TRBJ1-3; D is ambiguous. Germline V gene sequence: CDR1 SGHRS, CDR2 YFSETQ. Trimming removed 4 bases from V and 2 bases from J, with 10 bases in between. The CDR3 length is 14 residues. Written as DNA, the CDR3 is TGCGCCAGCAGCCCGGGGAGCACTGGAAACACCATATATTTT. Translating it yields CASSPGSTGNTIYF.

The chain recombines TRBV28 with TRBJ1-6, with D possibly TRBD1 on 6 matching bases. The CDR3 extends over 16 amino acids. Germline assignment: CDR1 MDHEN and CDR2 SYDVKM. With 5 bases removed from V and 6 bases from J, the gap between germline ends came to 17 bases. CDR3 residues: CASSQIQGAFNSPLHF. CDR3 sequence (DNA): TGTGCCAGCAGTCAAATACAGGGAGCCTTTAATTCACCCCTCCACTTT.

The V gene is TRBV28, the J gene TRBJ2-3; D not resolved. The germline V gene has CDR1 MDHEN and CDR2 SYDVKM. V shed 5 bases and J shed 2 bases, with 5 bases lying between them. The CDR3 covers 12 residues. This CDR3 reads CASSPPTDTQYF. The CDR3 bases are TGTGCCAGCAGTCCCCCCACAGATACGCAGTATTTT. The whole variable domain, remainder taken from reference TRBV28 and TRBJ2-3, is DVKVTQSSRYLVKRTGEKVFLECVQDMDHENMFWYRQDPGLGLRLIYFSYDVKMKEKGDIPEGYSVSREKKERFSLILESASTNQTSMYLCASSPPTDTQYFGPGTRLTVL.

The chain carries TRBV14 and TRBJ1-4; D uncertain. This CDR3 region has 12 residues. With 0 bases removed from V and 10 bases from J, the gap between germline ends came to 6 bases. Looked up from germline, CDR1 is SGHDN and CDR2 is FVKESK. The CDR3 bases are TGTGCCAGCAGCCAAGATGACGTAAAACTGTTTTTT. This encodes CASSQDDVKLFF.

This rearrangement joins TRBV6-8 to TRBJ2-1; 9 bases agree with TRBD1. From germline, CDR1 is MNHGY and CDR2 SAAAGT. The V gene end was trimmed by 4 bases and the J gene end by 9 bases; junction bases not matched to a gene: 10. The CDR3 covers 15 residues. The CDR3, as DNA: TGTGCCAGCAGTTCCCCGGGACAGGGTATAACTGAGCAGTTCTTC. This codes for CASSSPGQGITEQFF.

The V gene is TRBV18, the J gene TRBJ2-1; D is unclear. V lost 3 bases and J lost 8, with 20 bases in between. Germline assignment: CDR1 KGHSH and CDR2 LQKENI. The CDR3 is made up of 16 amino acids. Written as DNA, the CDR3 is TGTGCCAGCTCACCTAACGACTGGCCCCTTGGCGATGAGCAGTTCTTC. Its protein product is CASSPNDWPLGDEQFF.

The chain is built from TRBV12-5 and TRBJ1-1; 9 nucleotides align to TRBD1. Looked up from germline, CDR1 is LGHNT and CDR2 is FRNRAP. The CDR3 contains 17 residues. The CDR3 bases are TGTGCCAGCTCTTATCTAGCCGGGACAGGGTTGGGGACTGAAGCTTTCTTT. Translation gives CASSYLAGTGLGTEAFF.

The J gene is TRBJ1-6, the V gene TRBV6-8; no definite D call. In germline, CDR1 is MNHGY, CDR2 SAAAGT. The CDR3 contains 18 residues. With 0 bases removed from V and 3 bases from J, the gap between germline ends came to 15 bases. The CDR3 region has the DNA TGTGCCAGCAGTTACTCGACGTCAGGCGGCGTCTATAATTCACCCCTCCACTTT. Translated: CASSYSTSGGVYNSPLHF.

This chain uses TRBV12-5 with TRBJ2-7, with D perhaps TRBD1 or TRBD2 (5 bases each). CDR1 is LGHNT and CDR2 is FRNRAP in the germline V gene. The CDR3 length is 15 residues. V lost 7 bases and J 5 bases, leaving 21 bases between the germline ends. CDR3 sequence (DNA): TGTGCTAGTGACCGGGGCAGGGCTGTCCCCCACGAGCAGTACTTC. It specifies CASDRGRAVPHEQYF. Full variable domain (missing parts from reference TRBV12-5 and TRBJ2-7): DARVTQTPRHKVTEMGQEVTMRCQPILGHNTVFWYRQTMMQGLELLAYFRNRAPLDDSGMPKDRFSAEMPDATLATLKIQPSEPRDSAVYFCASDRGRAVPHEQYFGPGTRLTVT.